This T cell receptor beta chain originates from a study of blood T cell repertoires in COVID-19. About the research overall: COVID-19 samples collected from the United States, Italy and Spain covered acute and convalescent phases. The analysed material was cDNA or gDNA that came from T cells, B-cell-depleted T cells, or PBMCs.

Between the trimmed V and J ends, which lost 4 bases and 5 bases, there was a span of 8 bases. CDR1 LGHDT and CDR2 YNNKEL come from the germline V gene (reference sequence). The CDR3 contains 12 residues. Per the authors' pipeline: Using reference gene primer amplification, nucleated cell counts were estimated. Profiling relied on immunoSEQ multiplex PCR, and the TCRdb table lists in-frame clones only, not all of them. V and J calls and clone size are as listed in that table; D and trimming were resolved from the DNA. The profile shows 120,000 or so clones, under 85% of them singletons. Sequencing input: peripheral blood. This clonotype was obtained from a man aged 60 to 75 with acute or convalescent COVID-19. The V gene is TRBV3-1 (or the pseudogene TRBV3-2), the J gene TRBJ1-1, with D maybe TRBD1 (6 bases). DNA of the CDR3: TGTGCCAGCAGCCGGGGGCTGACTGAAGCTTTCTTT. Protein: CASSRGLTEAFF.